Reported below is one T cell receptor beta chain. The entry originates in a study of blood T cell repertoires in COVID-19. Authors' analysis steps: Cell counts per sample came from amplifying reference gene primers. Sequenced by immunoSEQ multiplex PCR; TCRdb stores in-frame clones only, minus some. V and J calls and clone size come straight from that table; D and trimming were deduced from the DNA. The sample lists more than 200,000 clones, about 89% occurring once. Germline assignment: CDR1 MNHEY and CDR2 SMNVEV (reference sequence). The CDR3 contains 16 residues. V lost 0 bases to trimming and J lost 2 bases; unmatched junction nucleotides: 3.

The TCR comes from a young woman who had recovered from COVID-19. Input material: PBMCs or T cells enriched from blood (not recorded which). This chain connects TRBV27 to TRBJ2-3, with 9 bases that match TRBD1. CDR3 in amino acids: CASSLSGQGITDTQYF. CDR3 coding DNA: TGTGCCAGCAGTTTATCGGGACAGGGAATCACAGATACGCAGTATTTT.